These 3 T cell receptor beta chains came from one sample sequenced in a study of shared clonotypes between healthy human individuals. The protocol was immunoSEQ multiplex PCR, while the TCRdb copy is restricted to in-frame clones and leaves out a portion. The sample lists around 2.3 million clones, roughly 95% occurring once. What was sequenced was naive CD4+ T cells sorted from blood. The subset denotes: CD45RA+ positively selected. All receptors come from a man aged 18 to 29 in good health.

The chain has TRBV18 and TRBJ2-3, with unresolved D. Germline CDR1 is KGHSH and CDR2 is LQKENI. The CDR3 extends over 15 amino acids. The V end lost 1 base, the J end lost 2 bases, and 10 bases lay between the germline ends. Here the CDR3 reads CASSPQGPPTDTQYF. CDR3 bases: TGTGCCAGCTCACCACAAGGGCCCCCCACAGATACGCAGTATTTT.

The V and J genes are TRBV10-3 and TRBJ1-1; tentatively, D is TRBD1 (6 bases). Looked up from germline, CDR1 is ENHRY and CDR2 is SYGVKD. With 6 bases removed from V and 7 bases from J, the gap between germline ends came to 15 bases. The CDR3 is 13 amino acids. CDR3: CAISEQGFGEAFF. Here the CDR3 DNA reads TGTGCCATCAGCGAACAGGGATTCGGTGAAGCTTTCTTT.

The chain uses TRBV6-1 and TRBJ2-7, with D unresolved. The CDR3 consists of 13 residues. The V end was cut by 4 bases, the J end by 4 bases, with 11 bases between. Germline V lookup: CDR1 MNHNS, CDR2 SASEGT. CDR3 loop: CASSAPQLYEQYF. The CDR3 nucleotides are TGTGCCAGCAGTGCACCCCAGTTGTACGAGCAGTACTTC.